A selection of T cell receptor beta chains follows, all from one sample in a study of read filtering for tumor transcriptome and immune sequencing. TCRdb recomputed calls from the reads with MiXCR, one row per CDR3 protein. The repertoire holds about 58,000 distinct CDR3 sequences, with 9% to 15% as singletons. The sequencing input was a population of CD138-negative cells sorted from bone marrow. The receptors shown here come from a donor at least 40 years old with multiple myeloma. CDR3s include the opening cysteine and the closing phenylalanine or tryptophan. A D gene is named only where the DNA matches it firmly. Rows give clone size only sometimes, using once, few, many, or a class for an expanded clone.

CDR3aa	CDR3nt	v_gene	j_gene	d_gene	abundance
CASSLPSYNEQFF	TGCGCCAGCAGCCTCCCCTCCTACAATGAGCAGTTCTTC	TRBV5-1	TRBJ2-1	-	-
CASSLDSTGWNNEQFF	TGTGCCAGCAGCTTAGATAGCACTGGTTGGAACAATGAGCAGTTCTTC	TRBV11-3	TRBJ2-1	-	many
CATSDLERGGNNEQFF	TGTGCCACCAGTGATTTAGAGCGGGGGGGTAACAATGAGCAGTTCTTC	TRBV24-1	TRBJ2-1	TRBD2	many
CASSDQPVGTGVPGELFF	TGTGCCAGCAGCGATCAACCCGTCGGGACAGGGGTCCCCGGGGAGCTGTTTTTT	TRBV7-3	TRBJ2-2	TRBD1	many
CASSYNRGPGEQYF	TGTGCCAGCAGCTACAACAGGGGGCCCGGCGAGCAGTACTTC	TRBV5-6	TRBJ2-7	TRBD1	many
CASSRTGSQPQHF	TGTGCCAGCAGCAGGACAGGTTCTCAGCCCCAGCATTTT	TRBV2	TRBJ1-5	TRBD1	few
CASSPRGLANEQFF	TGTGCCAGCTCACCACGCGGGCTAGCCAATGAGCAGTTCTTC	TRBV18	TRBJ2-1	-	many
CASSYARTNHPQHF	TGTGCCAGCAGTTACGCGCGGACAAATCATCCCCAGCATTTT	TRBV6-2/TRBV6-3	TRBJ1-5	-	-
CASSPSQGTQDTQYF	TGTGCCAGCTCACCCTCACAGGGGACTCAAGATACGCAGTATTTT	TRBV18	TRBJ2-3	-	few
CASSIASDSYEQYF	TGTGCCAGTAGTATAGCTTCAGATTCCTACGAGCAGTACTTC	TRBV19	TRBJ2-7	-	few
CASSQVLAGGFEQFF	TGTGCCAGCAGCCAAGTTCTAGCGGGGGGATTTGAGCAGTTCTTC	TRBV3-1	TRBJ2-1	TRBD2	few
CASKLSGTTGNTIYF	TGCGCCAGCAAACTCTCCGGGACCACTGGAAACACCATATATTTT	TRBV5-1	TRBJ1-3	-	many
CASSHGQHSNQPQHF	TGCGCCAGCAGCCACGGACAGCATAGCAATCAGCCCCAGCATTTT	TRBV5-1	TRBJ1-5	-	many
CASSLDRHTEAFF	TGTGCCAGCAGCTTAGATAGACACACTGAAGCTTTCTTT	TRBV7-9	TRBJ1-1	-	many
CASTLSGTWGVDEQYF	TGTGCCAGCACCCTATCCGGGACATGGGGAGTCGACGAGCAGTACTTC	TRBV28	TRBJ2-7	-	many
CASSPVNRVNEKLFF	TGTGCCAGCTCACCAGTTAACAGGGTAAACGAAAAACTGTTTTTT	TRBV18	TRBJ1-4	-	many
CASSSTGNSQPQHF	TGTGCCAGCAGCTCGACAGGGAATAGTCAGCCCCAGCATTTT	TRBV7-8	TRBJ1-5	TRBD1	many